This TCR beta chain was captured by sequencing in a study of radiation and T cells in renal cell carcinoma. Overall study context: Nephrectomy followed 15 Gy stereotactic body radiation by 4 weeks. General observations from the study: Pretreatment tumor biopsies were lacking, so baseline clonotypes are unknown. From baseline, blood top tumor clonotypes peaked at 2 weeks post-radiation.

The time point denotes: blood 2 weeks post-SBRT. The treatment: 15 Gy SBRT to primary tumor, nephrectomy 4 weeks later. The tumor was a clear cell renal cell carcinoma. Clones were read by immunoSEQ multiplex PCR, and TCRdb kept only the in-frame ones, dropping some. Of about 150,000 clones in the sample, approximately 90% were seen once. This clone was counted once. Its antigen is currently unknown. Germline-derived CDR1 and CDR2 are LGHNA and YSLEER. This CDR3 contains 14 residues. Trimming removed 0 bases from V and 6 bases from J, with 11 bases in between. This chain uses TRBV4-3 with TRBJ1-2; D is undetermined. The receptor's source is a woman between 50 and 59 years old with renal cell carcinoma. Sequenced here: blood, sampled from a patient whose treatment included radiotherapy and nephrectomy. CDR3 sequence (DNA): TGCGCCAGCAGCCAAGATGGGGTATCCGATGGCTACACCTTC. It codes for CASSQDGVSDGYTF.